The text below deals with one TCR beta chain. This clone came up once. This receptor's antigen is unknown. No clone much larger than this one lies a single base away; base qualities are absent. From V the trimming removes 7 bases and from J it removes 10 bases, while the gene matches leave 9 bases of the junction unaccounted for. Taken from the germline V gene, the CDR1 and CDR2 loops are MNHNS and SASEGT. The CDR3 runs 14 amino acids, cysteine and phenylalanine included. Left in the record is the CDR3 DNA by itself, 42 bases read in frame from the first base. Blood samples were collected up to 4 times in the first month after transplant and then at least monthly when available. Libraries were made using the immunoSEQ multiplex PCR assay. Adaptive Biotechnologies carried out high-throughput TCR-beta CDR3 sequencing of genomic DNA for most patients. Per the source publication's procedure: TCR sequencing data for 15 to 20 patients were retrieved from Adaptive's ImmunoSEQ software; a few other patients were processed with MiXCR and VDJtools. CDR3 nucleotide sequences shared between donor and recipient were removed because their origin could not be assigned. To count as alloreactive, a clone needed at least 2-fold expansion over unstimulated cells and a minimum CFSE-low frequency of 0.002% (template counts) or 0.001% (read counts). Clones detected in sequenced pre-transplant spleen, lymph node, or MLR CFSE-low populations of the donor or recipient were defined as mappable. The cumulative frequency of alloreactive clones was calculated as a percentage of all sequences, weighted by copy number. TCRdb limited this immuneACCESS table to in-frame rearrangements with V and J called. A share of clones is missing; checked studies link under half to unresolved V genes, and the rest is unexplained. V, J and clone size are those of that table, while D and trimming were read from the DNA. For this sample the table gives around 40,000 clones, of which roughly 80% were detected only once. About 3.7% of the sample goes to the ten largest clones.

The sample belongs to a study of graft-versus-host responses after intestinal transplantation (dated by TCRdb to 2020 to 2022). Some background on the complete study: Recipients received multivisceral, liver-intestinal, or isolated intestinal transplants. Every recipient was given anti-thymocyte globulin induction, followed by approximately 3 years of maintenance tacrolimus and steroids. Graft-versus-host and host-versus-graft alloreactive T cell clones were tracked in the graft, circulation and bone marrow after intestinal transplantation using bulk TCR-beta CDR3 sequencing. To identify alloreactive clones, pre-transplant mixed lymphocyte reaction products were sequenced and then compared with unstimulated pre-transplant donor and recipient T cells. The cohort enrolled under 25 intestinal transplant recipients including one retransplant, and 3 patients lacking pretransplant specimens were excluded. Donor T cell macrochimerism was defined as a peak of at least 4% donor T cells among recipient peripheral blood mononuclear cells. Rather than being sequenced by the commercial service, samples from a few later patients were sequenced in-house on an Illumina MiSeq and processed with MiXCR. What the authors observed across the whole study: The conclusions were limited by the relatively low number and heterogeneity of the intestinal transplant patients. GvH clones turned up in recipient bone marrow, with some appearing earlier in ileal mucosa or blood, a pattern consistent with an intestinal mucosal origin. Early after transplant, peak levels of circulating GvH clones were found to be associated with declines in HvG clones. High GvH to HvG T cell clonal ratios were observed in the allografts of patients with donor T cell macrochimerism.

This sequence originates from a human patient who received an intestinal transplant, so some T cells may come from the graft donor. The sequence is built from TRBV6-1 and TRBJ1-6; TRBD1 lines up with 8 middle nucleotides. The sample consisted of PBMCs, taken approximately 1,000 days after transplant. CDR3 sequence: CASIPTGDTSPLHF. The DNA reads TGTGCCAGCATCCCGACAGGGGACACGTCACCCCTCCACTTT.